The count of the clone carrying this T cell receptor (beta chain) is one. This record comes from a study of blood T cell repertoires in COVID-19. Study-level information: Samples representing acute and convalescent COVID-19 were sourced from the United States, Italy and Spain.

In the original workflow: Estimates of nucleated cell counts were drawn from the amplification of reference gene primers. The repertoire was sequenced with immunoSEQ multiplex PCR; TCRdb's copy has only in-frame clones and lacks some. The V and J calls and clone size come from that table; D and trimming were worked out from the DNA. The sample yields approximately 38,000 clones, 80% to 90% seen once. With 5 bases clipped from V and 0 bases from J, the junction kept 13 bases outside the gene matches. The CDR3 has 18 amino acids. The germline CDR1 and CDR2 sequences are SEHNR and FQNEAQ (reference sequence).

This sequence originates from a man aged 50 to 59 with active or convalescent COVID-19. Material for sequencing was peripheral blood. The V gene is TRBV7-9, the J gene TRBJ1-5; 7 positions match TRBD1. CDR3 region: CASSTDRVRGVSNQPQHF. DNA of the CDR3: TGTGCCAGCAGCACCGACAGGGTTCGTGGGGTTAGCAATCAGCCCCAGCATTTT. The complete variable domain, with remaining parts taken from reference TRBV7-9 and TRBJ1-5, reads DTGVSQNPRHKITKRGQNVTFRCDPISEHNRLYWYRQTLGQGPEFLTYFQNEAQLEKSRLLSDRFSAERPKGSFSTLEIQRTEQGDSAMYLCASSTDRVRGVSNQPQHFGDGTRLSIL.